This T cell receptor (beta chain) emerged from a study of OX40 agonist ivuxolimab in advanced cancers. Turning to the study itself: Earlier treatment with anti-PD-1, anti-PD-L1 or anti-CTLA-4 was permitted, and roughly 40% had received some.

Turning to this clone: What it recognizes is unknown.

Whole-study findings and limits: Also showing low normalized T-cell clonal expansion were some of the nonresponders. On average, CD8+ T cells had more expanded clones than CD4+.

Profiling relied on immunoSEQ multiplex PCR, and the TCRdb table lists in-frame clones only, not all of them. The sample holds almost 85,000 clones; 90% to 95% are singletons and the top ten take more than 9.5%. Germline lookup yields CDR1 SEHNR and CDR2 FQNEAQ (reference sequence). The CDR3 covers 12 residues. Between the trimmed V and J ends, which lost 8 bases and 0 bases, there was a span of 8 bases. Enrollment shut out patients with autoimmune disease history or systemic immunosuppression. This TCR was recovered from an adult with an advanced solid tumor such as melanoma, head and neck, liver or kidney cancer. This specimen was CD4+ or CD8+ T cells sorted from blood, taken in a trial of the OX40 agonist ivuxolimab. This sequence joins TRBV7-9 and TRBJ2-7, with D perhaps matching TRBD1 (5 bases). The CDR3: CASGADSYEQYF. CDR3 sequence (DNA): TGTGCCAGCGGGGCAGACTCCTACGAGCAGTACTTC.